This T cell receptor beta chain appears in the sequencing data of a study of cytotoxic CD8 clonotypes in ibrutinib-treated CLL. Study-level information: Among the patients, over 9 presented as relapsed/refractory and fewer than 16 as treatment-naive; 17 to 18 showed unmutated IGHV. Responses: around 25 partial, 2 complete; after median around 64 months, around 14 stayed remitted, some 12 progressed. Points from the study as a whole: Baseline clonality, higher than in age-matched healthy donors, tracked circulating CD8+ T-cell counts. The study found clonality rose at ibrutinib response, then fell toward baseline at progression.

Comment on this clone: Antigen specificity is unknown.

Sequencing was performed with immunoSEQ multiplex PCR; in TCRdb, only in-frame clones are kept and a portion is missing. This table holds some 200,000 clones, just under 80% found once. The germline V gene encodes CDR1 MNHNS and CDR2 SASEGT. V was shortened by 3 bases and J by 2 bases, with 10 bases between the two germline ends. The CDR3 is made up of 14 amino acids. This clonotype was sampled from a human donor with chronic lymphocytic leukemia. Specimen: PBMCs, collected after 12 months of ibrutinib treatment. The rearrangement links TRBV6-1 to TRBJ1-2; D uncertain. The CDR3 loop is CASSEFPENYGYTF. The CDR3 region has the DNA TGTGCCAGCAGTGAGTTTCCCGAAAACTATGGCTACACCTTC.